Listed below are T cell receptor beta chains from one sample, sequenced in a study of cytomegalovirus exposure and HLA in healthy donors. Measured with immunoSEQ multiplex PCR; TCRdb has only the in-frame clones, and not every one. This sample carries tens of thousands of clones, about 75% of them seen once, and the ten largest clones take 4.9%. The sequenced material came from PBMCs. The origin of the receptors is a man in his 60s in good health and CMV-seropositive. Each CDR3 is given with its conserved first and last residue. Fields, in order: J gene, D gene, V gene, clone size, CDR3 DNA, CDR3 protein. D genes are given only for firm matches. Rows may omit the clone size; those that give it use once, few, many or a size class.

>TRBJ1-5|-|TRBV5-1|-
TGCGCCAGCAGCATGGGACAAAGTCAGCCCCAGCATTTT
CASSMGQSQPQHF
>TRBJ2-1|-|TRBV2|-
TGTGCCAGCAGTTATACTACGGATCGGGAGCAGTTCTTC
CASSYTTDREQFF
>TRBJ2-5|TRBD1|TRBV19|few
TGTGCCAGTAGCGGACAGGGGGCCATAGAGACCCAGTACTTC
CASSGQGAIETQYF
>TRBJ1-4|TRBD1|TRBV30|-
TGTGCCTGGAGTCCGGGACAGGGACCCGAAAAACTGTTTTTT
CAWSPGQGPEKLFF
>TRBJ1-3|TRBD1|TRBV7-6|-
TGTGCCAGCAGCTTAGGGGTGGCAGGGGGCGGCCGCTCTGGAAACACCATATATTTT
CASSLGVAGGGRSGNTIYF
>TRBJ2-5|-|TRBV7-2|-
TGTGCCAGCAGCTTAGCCCGGACTGCTAGAGAGACCCAGTACTTC
CASSLARTARETQYF
>TRBJ1-1|TRBD1|TRBV4-1|-
TGCGCCAGCAGGGTGGGACAGATGATGAACACTGAAGCTTTCTTT
CASRVGQMMNTEAFF
>TRBJ2-5|-|TRBV13|-
TGTGCCAGCAGCTTAGAGTCAGGCGAAGAGACCCAGTACTTC
CASSLESGEETQYF
>TRBJ2-5|TRBD2|TRBV5-4|-
TGTGCCAGCAGTCTCGGAGGGGCGGGAGAGCAGTACTTC
CASSLGGAGEQYF
>TRBJ2-3|-|TRBV19|-
TGTGCCAGCGCCTGGACGGGAAGCACAGATACGCAGTATTTT
CASAWTGSTDTQYF
>TRBJ1-2|TRBD1|TRBV28|-
TGTGCCAGCCGTTCAGGGGGAGGCGACTATGGCTACACCTTC
CASRSGGGDYGYTF
>TRBJ2-1|TRBD2|TRBV28|-
TGTGCCAGCAGTACTAGCGGGAGTCGTGGTGAGCAGTTCTTC
CASSTSGSRGEQFF
>TRBJ2-3|-|TRBV25-1|few
TGTGCCAGCAGTGACTCCGATACGCAGTATTTT
CASSDSDTQYF
>TRBJ1-3|TRBD1|TRBV7-3|-
TGTGCCAGCAGCCCTGGGACAGCTGGAAACACCATATATTTT
CASSPGTAGNTIYF
>TRBJ2-7|-|TRBV4-1|-
TGCGCCAGCAGCCAAGCGATTGTAGACGAGCAGTACTTC
CASSQAIVDEQYF
>TRBJ2-7|-|TRBV30|-
TGTGCCTGGAGTGCAGTCATCTCCTACGAGCAGTACTTC
CAWSAVISYEQYF
>TRBJ1-6|-|TRBV30|-
TGTGCCTGGAGGACAGCGGGAAATTCACCCCTCCACTTT
CAWRTAGNSPLHF
>TRBJ1-2|-|TRBV5-4|-
TGTGCCAGCAGCTTGGTAGCAAACTATGGCTACACCTTC
CASSLVANYGYTF
>TRBJ2-3|TRBD2|TRBV14|-
TGTGCCAGCAGCCAAGCATCGGGGGGTCCTAAAGATACGCAGTATTTT
CASSQASGGPKDTQYF
>TRBJ2-7|-|TRBV19|-
TGTGCCAGTAGTATAGCCCTCGGCCGGGGGTACGAGCAGTACTTC
CASSIALGRGYEQYF
>TRBJ2-3|TRBD2|TRBV7-8|-
TGTGCCAGCAGCTCGGGACTAAGCACAGATACGCAGTATTTT
CASSSGLSTDTQYF
>TRBJ1-5|-|TRBV6-1|-
TGTGCCAGCAGGGTTAGGGGCTTCGCTGGTCAGCCCCAGCATTTT
CASRVRGFAGQPQHF
>TRBJ2-3|-|TRBV27|-
TGTGCCAGCAGTTTGGGGACAACAAGCACAGATACGCAGTATTTT
CASSLGTTSTDTQYF
>TRBJ1-4|-|TRBV28|few
TGTGCCAGCAGTTTAATGGGCAATGAAAAACTGTTTTTT
CASSLMGNEKLFF
>TRBJ2-7|-|TRBV29-1|-
TGCAGCGCCACGGGTAGTTCCGAGCAGTACTTC
CSATGSSEQYF
>TRBJ2-5|TRBD1|TRBV10-3|-
TGTGCCATCTCGAAGAGGAAGGACAGGGGGCAAGAGACCCAGTACTTC
CAISKRKDRGQETQYF
>TRBJ1-1|TRBD1|TRBV27|-
TGTGCCAGCAGTTCGAACATCGGTCGACAGGGGAGGTCTGAAGCTTTCTTT
CASSSNIGRQGRSEAFF
>TRBJ2-2|-|TRBV10-3|-
TGTGCCATCAGTCAGACCGCGACGGGGAACACCGGGGAGCTGTTTTTT
CAISQTATGNTGELFF
>TRBJ2-3|TRBD2|TRBV7-2|few
TGTGCCAGCAGCTTGGGCCCCGGGGGGGCAGATACGCAGTATTTT
CASSLGPGGADTQYF
>TRBJ2-6|TRBD2|TRBV4-1|once
TGCGCCAGCAGCCAAGCGGGACTAGCGGGACTAACTGGGGCCAACGTCCTGACTTTC
CASSQAGLAGLTGANVLTF
>TRBJ2-7|-|TRBV7-6|once
TGTGCCAGCAGCTTAGGTACGGGGGGCGTTCTTGATGAGCAGTACTTC
CASSLGTGGVLDEQYF
>TRBJ2-2|TRBD2|TRBV18|-
TGTGCCAGCTCACTTAGCGGGGGTGACACCGGGGAGCTGTTTTTT
CASSLSGGDTGELFF
>TRBJ1-1|-|TRBV6-5|-
TGTGCCAGCAGTTACTCGAGGGGAGGCACTGAAGCTTTCTTT
CASSYSRGGTEAFF
>TRBJ1-6|-|TRBV7-6|few
TGTGCCAGCAGCTTGGACAGTTATAATTCACCCCTCCACTTT
CASSLDSYNSPLHF
>TRBJ1-3|-|TRBV18|-
TGTGCCAGCTCACCGACATCGCCAGGGTCAGGAAACACCATATATTTT
CASSPTSPGSGNTIYF
>TRBJ1-2|TRBD1|TRBV27|-
TGTGCCAGCAGTCCAGGGACAGGGTGGGTGGACTATGGCTACACCTTC
CASSPGTGWVDYGYTF
>TRBJ2-1|-|TRBV9|-
TGTGCCAGCAGCGTAGAGGGGGTTCCCTCCTACAATGAGCAGTTCTTC
CASSVEGVPSYNEQFF
>TRBJ1-4|TRBD1|TRBV5-1|-
TGCGCCAGCAGCTCAACCGGGACAGGGAATGAAAAACTGTTTTTT
CASSSTGTGNEKLFF
>TRBJ2-7|-|TRBV5-8|-
TGTGCCAGCAGCTTGGGGACAACCTACGAGCAGTACTTC
CASSLGTTYEQYF
>TRBJ2-3|-|TRBV5-1|few
TGCGCCAGCAGCTTTAAACAAGAAACAGATACGCAGTATTTT
CASSFKQETDTQYF
>TRBJ2-7|-|TRBV7-9|-
TGTTCCAGCAGCACGCAGACCTACGAGCAGTACTTC
CSSSTQTYEQYF
>TRBJ2-7|-|TRBV7-8|once
TGTGCCAGCAGCTTTTTAGCGGCAGCAGTCTACGAGCAGTACTTC
CASSFLAAAVYEQYF
>TRBJ2-5|-|TRBV29-1|-
TGCAGCGTTATCCGAGGAGACTACTCGCAGGAAGAGACCCAGTACTTC
CSVIRGDYSQEETQYF
>TRBJ2-7|TRBD2|TRBV7-8|-
TGTGCCAGCAGCTTTCTAGCGGGAGAGATTTACGAGCAGTACTTC
CASSFLAGEIYEQYF
>TRBJ2-1|-|TRBV19|-
TGTGCCAGTAGTATTTCGGGCTACAATGAGCAGTTCTTC
CASSISGYNEQFF
>TRBJ2-1|TRBD2|TRBV7-2|-
TGTGCCAGCAGCTTAAACCCGGGAGGCCGTGTCAATGAGCAGTTCTTC
CASSLNPGGRVNEQFF
>TRBJ2-2|-|TRBV11-3|once
TGTGCCAGCAGCTTGGCAGCGGGTACAACCACCGGGGAGCTGTTTTTT
CASSLAAGTTTGELFF
>TRBJ2-3|-|TRBV5-1|-
TGCGCCAGCAGCTTCAGTTCCCCGCCGGGAGGCACAGATACGCAGTATTTT
CASSFSSPPGGTDTQYF
>TRBJ2-3|TRBD2|TRBV19|-
TGTGCCAGTAGTGCGGGGGTGACGCAGTATTTT
CASSAGVTQYF
>TRBJ1-1|TRBD1|TRBV5-4|-
TGTGCCAGCAGCTTGGCCGAACAGGGGAGTGCGACTGAAGCTTTCTTT
CASSLAEQGSATEAFF
>TRBJ2-1|-|TRBV5-4|few
TGTGCCAGCAGCTTGTCACTAGCCTCCTACAATGAGCAGTTCTTC
CASSLSLASYNEQFF
>TRBJ2-1|-|TRBV18|-
TGTGCCAGCTCACCACCATTGCAGCGCTTCAATGAGCAGTTCTTC
CASSPPLQRFNEQFF
>TRBJ1-3|-|TRBV7-9|-
TGTTCCAGCCCAGAAGGAAACACCATATATTTT
CSSPEGNTIYF
>TRBJ2-2|TRBD1|TRBV18|-
TGTGCCAGCTCACCAATGGACAGGGTTAACACCGGGGAGCTGTTTTTT
CASSPMDRVNTGELFF
>TRBJ2-7|TRBD1|TRBV2|-
TGTGCCAGCAGTGAATTCTGGGACAGAAGCTCCTACGAGCAGTACTTC
CASSEFWDRSSYEQYF
>TRBJ2-5|TRBD2|TRBV2|-
TGTGCCAGCAGTGAAGGACTAGCTGCAGAGACCCAGTACTTC
CASSEGLAAETQYF
>TRBJ1-1|-|TRBV7-9|-
TGTGCCAGCAGTCCTGGGACTCAAGCTTTCTTT
CASSPGTQAFF
>TRBJ2-7|TRBD1|TRBV16|-
TGTGCCAGCAGACAGGCAGGGGGCCTCGACGAGCAGTACTTC
CASRQAGGLDEQYF
>TRBJ2-3|-|TRBV27|-
TGTGCCAGCACCAGGTTTGCCACAGATACGCAGTATTTT
CASTRFATDTQYF
>TRBJ1-1|-|TRBV15|-
TGTGCCACCAGCAGAGGCACAGGGATTTTGAACACTGAAGCTTTCTTT
CATSRGTGILNTEAFF